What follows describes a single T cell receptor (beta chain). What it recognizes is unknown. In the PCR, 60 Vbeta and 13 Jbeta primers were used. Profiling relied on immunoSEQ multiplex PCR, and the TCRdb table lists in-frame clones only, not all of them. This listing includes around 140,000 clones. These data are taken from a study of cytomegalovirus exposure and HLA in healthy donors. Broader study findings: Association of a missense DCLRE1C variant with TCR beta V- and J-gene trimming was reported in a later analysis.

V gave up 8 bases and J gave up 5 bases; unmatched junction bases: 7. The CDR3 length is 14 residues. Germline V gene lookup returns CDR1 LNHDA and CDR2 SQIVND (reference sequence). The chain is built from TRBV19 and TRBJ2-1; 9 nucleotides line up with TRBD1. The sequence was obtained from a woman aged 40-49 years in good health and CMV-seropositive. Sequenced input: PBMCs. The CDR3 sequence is CASAETGGDNEQFF. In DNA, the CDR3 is TGTGCCAGTGCAGAGACAGGGGGTGACAATGAGCAGTTCTTC.